This T cell receptor beta chain originates from a study of CD8+ T cells in alopecia areata. Findings of the study overall: Lesional scalp, notably in alopecia totalis/universalis, had clonality above that of normal scalp.

To note about this clone: Its antigen is unidentified. Within the sample, other DNA sequences also encode this same CDR3.

Treatment defined: oral pan-JAK inhibitor, 5-10 mg twice daily. cDNA reverse transcribed from extracted RNA served as the sequencing template. Sequencing was performed with immunoSEQ multiplex PCR; in TCRdb, only in-frame clones are kept and a portion is missing. The data hold approximately 300,000 clones, with roughly 64% observed a single time. The CDR3 runs 11 residues. Looked up from germline, CDR1 is SGHTA and CDR2 is FQGNSA. Trimming pared 1 base from V and 4 bases from J, leaving 2 bases between. This rearrangement joins TRBV7-2 to TRBJ2-7; no clear D gene. This specimen consisted of CD4+ T cells sorted from blood, obtained at week 24, from a patient treated with tofacitinib. This receptor was taken from a human donor with alopecia areata. In DNA form, the CDR3 reads TGTGCCAGCAGCTTAGATTACGAGCAGTACTTC. This sequence encodes CASSLDYEQYF.